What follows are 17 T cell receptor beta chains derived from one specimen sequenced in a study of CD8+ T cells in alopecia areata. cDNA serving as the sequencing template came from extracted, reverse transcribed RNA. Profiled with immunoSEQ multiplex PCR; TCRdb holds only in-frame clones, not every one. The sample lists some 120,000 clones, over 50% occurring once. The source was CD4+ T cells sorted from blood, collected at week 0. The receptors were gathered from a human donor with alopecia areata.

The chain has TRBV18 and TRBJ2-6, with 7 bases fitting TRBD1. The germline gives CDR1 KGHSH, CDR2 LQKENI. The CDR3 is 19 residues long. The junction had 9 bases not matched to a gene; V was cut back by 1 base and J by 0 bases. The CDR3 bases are TGTGCCAGCTCACCACTGGGGGTGACAGGGACCTCTGGGGCCAACGTCCTGACTTTC. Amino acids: CASSPLGVTGTSGANVLTF.

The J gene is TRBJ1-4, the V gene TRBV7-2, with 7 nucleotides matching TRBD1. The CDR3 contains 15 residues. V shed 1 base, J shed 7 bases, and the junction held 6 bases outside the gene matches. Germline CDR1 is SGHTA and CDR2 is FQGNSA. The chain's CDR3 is CASSLVGQSGEKLFF. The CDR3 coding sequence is TGTGCCAGCAGCTTAGTGGGACAGAGCGGTGAAAAACTGTTTTTT.

The CDR3 protein is CASSLRDRAFYEQYF. CDR3 bases: TGTGCCAGCAGCCTAAGGGACAGGGCCTTCTACGAGCAGTACTTC. The genes are TRBV5-6 and TRBJ2-5; 9 nucleotides align to TRBD1. TRBJ2-7 explains the end of the DNA better; the J call may be wrong. Germline assignment: CDR1 SGHDT and CDR2 YYEEEE. The CDR3 has 15 amino acids.

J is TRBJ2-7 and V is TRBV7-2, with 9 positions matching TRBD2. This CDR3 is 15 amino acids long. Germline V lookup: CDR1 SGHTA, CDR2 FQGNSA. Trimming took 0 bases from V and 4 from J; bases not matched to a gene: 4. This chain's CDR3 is CASSLAALAGYEQYF. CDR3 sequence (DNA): TGTGCCAGCAGCTTAGCGGCCCTAGCGGGATACGAGCAGTACTTC. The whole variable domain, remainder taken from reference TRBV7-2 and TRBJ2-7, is GAGVSQSPSNKVTEKGKDVELRCDPISGHTALYWYRQSLGQGLEFLIYFQGNSAPDKSGLPSDRFSAERTGGSVSTLTIQRTQQEDSAVYLCASSLAALAGYEQYFGPGTRLTVT.

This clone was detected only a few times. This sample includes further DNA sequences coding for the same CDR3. CDR3 bases: TGTGCCAGCTCACCTGAAGAGACCCAGTACTTC. Translation gives CASSPEETQYF. The chain couples TRBV18 to TRBJ2-5, with no clear D. CDR3 length: 11 residues. V dropped 3 bases and J dropped 3 bases, with 2 bases sitting between them. Germline V gene sequence: CDR1 KGHSH, CDR2 LQKENI.

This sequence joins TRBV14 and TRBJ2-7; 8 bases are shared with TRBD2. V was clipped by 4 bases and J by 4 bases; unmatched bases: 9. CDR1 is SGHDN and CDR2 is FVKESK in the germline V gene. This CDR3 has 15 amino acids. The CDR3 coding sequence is TGTGCCAGCAGCCCCGTGGGGCGGGGGGAATACGAGCAGTACTTC. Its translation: CASSPVGRGEYEQYF.

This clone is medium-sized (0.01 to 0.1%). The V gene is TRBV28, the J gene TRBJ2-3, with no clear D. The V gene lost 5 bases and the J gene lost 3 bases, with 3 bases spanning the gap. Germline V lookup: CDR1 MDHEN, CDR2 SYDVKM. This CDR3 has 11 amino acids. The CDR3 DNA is TGTGCCAGCAGTCAGACAGATACGCAGTATTTT. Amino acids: CASSQTDTQYF.

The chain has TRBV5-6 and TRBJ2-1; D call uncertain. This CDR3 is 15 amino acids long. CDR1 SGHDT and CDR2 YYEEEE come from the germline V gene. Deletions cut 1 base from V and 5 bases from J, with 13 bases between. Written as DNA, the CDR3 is TGTGCCAGCAGCTTGTTTGGCCAGCCAGACAATGAGCAGTTCTTC. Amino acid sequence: CASSLFGQPDNEQFF.

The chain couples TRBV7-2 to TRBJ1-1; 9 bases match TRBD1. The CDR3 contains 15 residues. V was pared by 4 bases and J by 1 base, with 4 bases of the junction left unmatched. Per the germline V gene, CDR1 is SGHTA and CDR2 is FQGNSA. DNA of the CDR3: TGTGCCAGCAGCTCGGGGACAGGGCGGAACACTGAAGCTTTCTTT. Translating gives CASSSGTGRNTEAFF.

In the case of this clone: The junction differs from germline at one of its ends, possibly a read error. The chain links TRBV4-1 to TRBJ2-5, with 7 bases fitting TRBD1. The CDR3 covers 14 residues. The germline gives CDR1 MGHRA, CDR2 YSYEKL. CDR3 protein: CASSQDYRGETQYF. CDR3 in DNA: TGTGCCAGCAGCCAAGATTACAGGGGAGAGACCCAGTACTTC.

CDR3: CASSPSTGNYEQYF. In nucleotides, the CDR3 is TGTGCCAGCAGTCCCAGTACAGGGAACTACGAGCAGTACTTC. The J gene is TRBJ2-7, the V gene TRBV7-2, with D possibly TRBD1 on 6 matching bases. The CDR3 runs 14 residues. With 6 bases removed from V and 3 bases from J, the gap between germline ends came to 15 bases. Germline CDR1 and CDR2: SGHTA and FQGNSA. The whole variable domain, remainder taken from reference TRBV7-2 and TRBJ2-7, is GAGVSQSPSNKVTEKGKDVELRCDPISGHTALYWYRQSLGQGLEFLIYFQGNSAPDKSGLPSDRFSAERTGGSVSTLTIQRTQQEDSAVYLCASSPSTGNYEQYFGPGTRLTVT.

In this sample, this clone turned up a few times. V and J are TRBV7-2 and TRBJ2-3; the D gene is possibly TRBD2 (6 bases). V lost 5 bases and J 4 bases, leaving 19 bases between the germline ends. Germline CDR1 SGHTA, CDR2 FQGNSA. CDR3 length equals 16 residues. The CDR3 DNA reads TGTGCCAGCAGCAACAACCGGGCTAGCGATCCAGATACGCAGTATTTT. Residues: CASSNNRASDPDTQYF. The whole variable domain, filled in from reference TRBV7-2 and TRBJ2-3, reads GAGVSQSPSNKVTEKGKDVELRCDPISGHTALYWYRQSLGQGLEFLIYFQGNSAPDKSGLPSDRFSAERTGGSVSTLTIQRTQQEDSAVYLCASSNNRASDPDTQYFGPGTRLTVL.

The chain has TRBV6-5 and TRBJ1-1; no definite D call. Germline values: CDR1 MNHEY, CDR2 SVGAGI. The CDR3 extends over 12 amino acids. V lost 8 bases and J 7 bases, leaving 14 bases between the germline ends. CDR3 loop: CASGGPHLEAFF. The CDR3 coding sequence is TGTGCCAGCGGCGGGCCGCACCTTGAAGCTTTCTTT.

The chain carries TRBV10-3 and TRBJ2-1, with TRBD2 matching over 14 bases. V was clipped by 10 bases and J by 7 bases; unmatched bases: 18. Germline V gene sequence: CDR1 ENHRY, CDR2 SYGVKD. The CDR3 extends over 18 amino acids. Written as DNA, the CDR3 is TGTGCCACCCTGGGGACTAGCGGGAGTACATACCGAATGAATGAGCAGTTCTTC. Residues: CATLGTSGSTYRMNEQFF.

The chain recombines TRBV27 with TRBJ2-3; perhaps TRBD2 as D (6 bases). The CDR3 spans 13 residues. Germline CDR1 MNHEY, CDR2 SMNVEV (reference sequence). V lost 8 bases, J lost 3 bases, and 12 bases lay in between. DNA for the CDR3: TGTGCCAGCGTATCCCGGGGGACAGATACGCAGTATTTT. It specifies CASVSRGTDTQYF.

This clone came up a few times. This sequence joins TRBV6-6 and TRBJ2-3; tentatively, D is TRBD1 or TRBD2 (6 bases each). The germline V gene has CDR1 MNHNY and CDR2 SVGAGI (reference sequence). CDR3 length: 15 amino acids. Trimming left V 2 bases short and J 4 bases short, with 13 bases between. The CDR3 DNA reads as TGTGCCAGCAGTTACCCAGAAGGGGGGTCAGATACGCAGTATTTT. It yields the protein CASSYPEGGSDTQYF.

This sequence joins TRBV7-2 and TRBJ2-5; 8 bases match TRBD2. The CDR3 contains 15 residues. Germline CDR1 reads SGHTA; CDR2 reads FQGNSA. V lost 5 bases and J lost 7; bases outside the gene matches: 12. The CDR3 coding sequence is TGTGCCAGCAGCAAAGGGGAACTAGCGGCCAGGACCCAGTACTTC. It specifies CASSKGELAARTQYF.